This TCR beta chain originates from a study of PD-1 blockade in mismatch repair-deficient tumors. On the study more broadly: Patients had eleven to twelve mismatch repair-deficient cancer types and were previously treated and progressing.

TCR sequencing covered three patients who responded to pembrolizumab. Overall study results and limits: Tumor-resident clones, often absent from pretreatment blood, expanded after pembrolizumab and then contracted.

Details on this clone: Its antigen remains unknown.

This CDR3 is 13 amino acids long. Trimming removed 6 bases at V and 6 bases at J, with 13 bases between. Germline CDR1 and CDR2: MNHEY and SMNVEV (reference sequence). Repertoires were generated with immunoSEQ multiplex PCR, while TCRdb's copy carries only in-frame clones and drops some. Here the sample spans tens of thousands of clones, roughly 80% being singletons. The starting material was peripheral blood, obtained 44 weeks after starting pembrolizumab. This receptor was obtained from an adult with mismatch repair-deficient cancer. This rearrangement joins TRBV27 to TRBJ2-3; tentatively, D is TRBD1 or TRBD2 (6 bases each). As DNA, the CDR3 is TGTGCCAGCAGGCTAATAGGGGGGGATACGCAGTATTTT. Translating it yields CASRLIGGDTQYF.